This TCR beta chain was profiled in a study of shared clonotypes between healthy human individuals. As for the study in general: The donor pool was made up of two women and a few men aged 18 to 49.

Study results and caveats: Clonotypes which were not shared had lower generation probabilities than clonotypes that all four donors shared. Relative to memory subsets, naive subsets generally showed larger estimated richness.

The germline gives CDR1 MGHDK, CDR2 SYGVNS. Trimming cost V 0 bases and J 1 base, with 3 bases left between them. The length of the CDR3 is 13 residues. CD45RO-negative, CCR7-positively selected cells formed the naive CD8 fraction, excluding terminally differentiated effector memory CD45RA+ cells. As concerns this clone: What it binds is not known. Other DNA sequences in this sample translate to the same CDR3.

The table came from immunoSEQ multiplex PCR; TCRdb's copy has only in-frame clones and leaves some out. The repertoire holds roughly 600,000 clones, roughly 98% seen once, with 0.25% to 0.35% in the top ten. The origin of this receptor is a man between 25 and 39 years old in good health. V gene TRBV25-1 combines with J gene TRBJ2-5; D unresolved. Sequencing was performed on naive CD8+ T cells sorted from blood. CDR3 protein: CASSEYTQETQYF. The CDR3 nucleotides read TGTGCCAGCAGTGAATATACCCAAGAGACCCAGTACTTC. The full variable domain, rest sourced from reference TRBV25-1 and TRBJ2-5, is EADIYQTPRYLVIGTGKKITLECSQTMGHDKMYWYQQDPGMELHLIHYSYGVNSTEKGDLSSESTVSRIRTEHFPLTLESARPSHTSQYLCASSEYTQETQYFGPGTRLLVL.